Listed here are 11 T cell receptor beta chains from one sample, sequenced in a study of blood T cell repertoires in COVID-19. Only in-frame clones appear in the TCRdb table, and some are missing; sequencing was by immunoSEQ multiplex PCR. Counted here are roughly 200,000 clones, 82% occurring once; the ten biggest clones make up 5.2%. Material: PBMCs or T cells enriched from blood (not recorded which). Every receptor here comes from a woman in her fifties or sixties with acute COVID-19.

The CDR3 nucleotides are TGTGCCAGCAGCAAAGTAAAGGGACAGGGGCTCTTCGCCGGGGAGCTGTTTTTT. Amino acid sequence: CASSKVKGQGLFAGELFF. This sequence joins TRBV21-1 and TRBJ2-2; the listed D gene, TRBD1, was not tested against the DNA. TRBV21-1 is labeled a pseudogene. There are 18 residues in the CDR3.

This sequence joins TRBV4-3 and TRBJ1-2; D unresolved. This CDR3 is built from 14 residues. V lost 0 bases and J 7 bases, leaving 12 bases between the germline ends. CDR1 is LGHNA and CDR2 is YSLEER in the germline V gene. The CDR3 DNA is TGCGCCAGCAGCCAAGAAGTCCGGGTAGGTGGCTACACCTTC. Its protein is CASSQEVRVGGYTF.

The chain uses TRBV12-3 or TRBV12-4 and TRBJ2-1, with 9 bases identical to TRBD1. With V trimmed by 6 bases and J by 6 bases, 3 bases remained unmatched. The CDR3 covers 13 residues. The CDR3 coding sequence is TGTGCCAGCAGCTTGACAGGGGGCAATGAGCAGTTCTTC. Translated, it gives CASSLTGGNEQFF.

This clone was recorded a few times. The CDR3, as DNA: TGTGCCTGGAGTGTCGGTGAAAAACTGTTTTTT. Residues: CAWSVGEKLFF. This rearrangement joins TRBV30 to TRBJ1-4; D ambiguous. Germline V gene data show CDR1 as GTSNPN and CDR2 as SVGIG (reference sequence). Trimming left V 0 bases short and J 7 bases short, with 3 bases between. The CDR3 has 11 amino acids.

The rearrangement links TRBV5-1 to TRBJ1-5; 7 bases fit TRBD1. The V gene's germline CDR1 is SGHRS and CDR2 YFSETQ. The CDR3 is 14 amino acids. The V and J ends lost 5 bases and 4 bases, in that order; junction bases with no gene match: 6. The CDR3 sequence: CASSRDSLNQPQHF. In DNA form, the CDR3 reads TGCGCCAGCAGTCGGGACAGTCTAAATCAGCCCCAGCATTTT.

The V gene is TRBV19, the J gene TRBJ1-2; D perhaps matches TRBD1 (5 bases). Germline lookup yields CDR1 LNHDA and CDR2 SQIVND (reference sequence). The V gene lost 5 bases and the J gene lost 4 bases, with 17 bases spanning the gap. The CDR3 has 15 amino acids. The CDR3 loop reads CASSSRSGTLYGYTF. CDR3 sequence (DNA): TGTGCCAGTAGTTCCCGATCCGGGACTCTCTATGGCTACACCTTC.

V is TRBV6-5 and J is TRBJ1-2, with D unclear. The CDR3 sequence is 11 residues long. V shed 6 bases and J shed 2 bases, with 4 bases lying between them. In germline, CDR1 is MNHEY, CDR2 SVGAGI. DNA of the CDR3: TGTGCCAGCAGACTGAACTATGGCTACACCTTC. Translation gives CASRLNYGYTF.

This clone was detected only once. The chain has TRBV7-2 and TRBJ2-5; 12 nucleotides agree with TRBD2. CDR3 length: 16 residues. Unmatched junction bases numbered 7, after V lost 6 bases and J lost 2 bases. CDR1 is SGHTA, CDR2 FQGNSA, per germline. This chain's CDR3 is CASSYTSGGTQETQYF. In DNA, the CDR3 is TGTGCCAGCAGTTATACTAGCGGGGGGACGCAAGAGACCCAGTACTTC.

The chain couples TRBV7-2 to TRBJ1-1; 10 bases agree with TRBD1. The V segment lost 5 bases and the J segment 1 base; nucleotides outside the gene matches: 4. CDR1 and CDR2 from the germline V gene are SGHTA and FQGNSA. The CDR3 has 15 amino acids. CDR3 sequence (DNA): TGTGCCAGCAGCCTCCGGGACAGGGGGAACACTGAAGCTTTCTTT. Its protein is CASSLRDRGNTEAFF. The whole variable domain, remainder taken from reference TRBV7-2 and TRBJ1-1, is GAGVSQSPSNKVTEKGKDVELRCDPISGHTALYWYRQSLGQGLEFLIYFQGNSAPDKSGLPSDRFSAERTGGSVSTLTIQRTQQEDSAVYLCASSLRDRGNTEAFFGQGTRLTVV.

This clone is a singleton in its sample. The CDR3 coding sequence is TGTGCCAGCAGCCCCGACAGGGGAGTCTACGAGCAGTACGTC. As protein: CASSPDRGVYEQYV. The chain carries TRBV5-4 and TRBJ2-7; 8 bases map to TRBD1. Germline loops: CDR1 SGHNT, CDR2 YYREEE (reference sequence). The CDR3 length is 14 residues. V was pared by 4 bases and J by 3 bases, with 6 bases of the junction left unmatched.

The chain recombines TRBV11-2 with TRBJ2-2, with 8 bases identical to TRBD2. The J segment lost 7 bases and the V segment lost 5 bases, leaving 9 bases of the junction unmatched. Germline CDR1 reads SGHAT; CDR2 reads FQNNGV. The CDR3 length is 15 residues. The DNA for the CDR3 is TGTGCCAGCAGCCCCCAAGCGGGAGACGGCGGGGAGCTGTTTTTT. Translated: CASSPQAGDGGELFF.